The following is a TCR beta chain sequence with its context. Antigen: not known. Amplification of TCR beta CDR3 regions used RNA as the template. Initially, a first-round RT-PCR of the TCR CDR3 employed the HTBI primer set. One entry per CDR3 protein, called by TCRdb with MiXCR from the multiplex PCR reads. The sample includes 530,000 or so distinct CDR3 sequences, 46% seen only once; the top ten take around 7.7%. The data belong to a study of T cells in Graves' hyperthyroidism and ophthalmopathy. Notes on the study in general: Patients with ophthalmopathy were separated from those with stable hyperthyroidism by a 13 V-J model. A median approximately 6.8 months before onset, the model predicted ophthalmopathy.

Stability of Graves' hyperthyroidism was defined as absent ophthalmopathy progression within 18 months. Those patients with uncontrolled infection, other autoimmune disease, pregnancy or lactation were excluded. This TCR derives from a woman under 30 with Graves' hyperthyroidism. The sequencing sample was made of peripheral blood or thyroid tissue (not recorded which).

In DNA form, the CDR3 reads TGCAGTGCTAGACCCCGGGCCAGGGAGAATTCACCCCTCCACTTT. This gives the protein CSARPRARENSPLHF. V usage is TRBV20-1 and J usage is TRBJ1-6, with D possibly TRBD1 on 5 matching bases. V was shortened by 2 bases and J by 7 bases, with 15 bases between the two germline ends. Germline V gives CDR1 DFQATT, CDR2 SNEGSKA (reference sequence). This CDR3 contains 15 residues.